Below are 24 T cell receptor beta chains sequenced from a single sample in a study of cytomegalovirus exposure and HLA in healthy donors. The study ran its PCR with 60 Vbeta and 13 Jbeta primers. The protocol was immunoSEQ multiplex PCR, while the TCRdb copy is restricted to in-frame clones and leaves out a portion. The sample consists of under 110,000 clones, 71% of them appearing once. Sequenced sample: PBMCs. The receptor set was obtained from a female donor in good health and CMV-seronegative.

This clone was found once. An end of the junction differs from the germline gene, which may be a read error. V and J are TRBV28 and TRBJ1-1; D uncertain. Germline assignment: CDR1 MDHEN and CDR2 SYDVKM. The CDR3 is 10 amino acids. The chain's CDR3 is CASRRGEIWF. The DNA of the CDR3 is TGTGCCAGCCGCCGGGGTGAGATATGGTTT.

The genes are TRBV4-3 and TRBJ2-2, with a possible D match to TRBD2 (5 bases). The CDR3 loop spans 14 amino acids. The V end lost 4 bases, the J end lost 0 bases, and 6 bases lay between the germline ends. Germline values: CDR1 LGHNA, CDR2 YSLEER. The CDR3 bases are TGCGCCAGCAGCCGGGAGTCGAACACCGGGGAGCTGTTTTTT. Protein: CASSRESNTGELFF.

The V gene is TRBV27, the J gene TRBJ1-1; 8 nucleotides align to TRBD1. CDR3 length equals 13 residues. Trimming at V came to 7 bases and at J to 1 base, leaving 2 bases not matched to a gene. Germline assignment: CDR1 MNHEY and CDR2 SMNVEV (reference sequence). The CDR3 here is CASTTGGNTEAFF. Here the CDR3 DNA reads TGTGCCAGCACAACAGGGGGGAACACTGAAGCTTTCTTT.

The chain couples TRBV27 to TRBJ2-1; TRBD1 matches at 9 bases. Germline CDR1 reads MNHEY; CDR2 reads SMNVEV (reference sequence). CDR3 length: 14 residues. The junction had 3 bases not matched to a gene; V was cut back by 4 bases and J by 5 bases. The CDR3 is CASSWGQGHNEQFF. The CDR3 coding sequence is TGTGCCAGCAGTTGGGGACAGGGTCACAATGAGCAGTTCTTC.

The chain combines TRBV27 with TRBJ1-5, with 9 bases that match TRBD1. This CDR3 spans 19 amino acids. Trimming removed 4 bases from V and 7 bases from J; junction bases left unmatched: 20. Germline CDR1 is MNHEY and CDR2 is SMNVEV (reference sequence). As DNA, the CDR3 is TGTGCCAGCAGTTCTGGACTAGACAGGGGGGGCGGTTATGGCCAGCCCCAGCATTTT. It yields the protein CASSSGLDRGGGYGQPQHF.

The gene calls are TRBV5-4 and TRBJ2-5, with D possibly matching TRBD1 (6 bases). Trimming shortened V by 4 bases and J by 6 bases, and 16 bases separated the two germline ends. This CDR3 spans 14 amino acids. The germline gives CDR1 SGHNT, CDR2 YYREEE (reference sequence). The CDR3 sequence: CASSVTGRFKTQYF. Here the CDR3 DNA reads TGTGCCAGCAGCGTTACAGGGCGTTTTAAGACCCAGTACTTC.

The sample holds a few counts of this clone. This chain joins TRBV5-4 and TRBJ2-3, with a tentative D call TRBD2 (6 bases). The CDR3 sequence is 14 residues long. The germline V and J ends were trimmed by 3 bases and 4 bases, with 12 bases remaining between them. CDR1 SGHNT and CDR2 YYREEE come from the germline V gene (reference sequence). The CDR3 sequence is CASSSALAPDTQYF. CDR3 DNA: TGTGCCAGCAGCTCCGCCCTAGCGCCAGATACGCAGTATTTT.

In its sample, this clone was seen a few times. The V gene is TRBV5-1, the J gene TRBJ2-1; 10 bases are a match to TRBD2. With 4 bases clipped from V and 7 bases from J, the junction kept 2 bases outside the gene matches. Germline V CDR1 and CDR2: SGHRS, YFSETQ. CDR3 size: 13 residues. CDR3 loop: CASSPTSGNEQFF. As DNA, the CDR3 is TGCGCCAGCAGCCCGACTAGCGGGAATGAGCAGTTCTTC.

The chain employs TRBV7-9 and TRBJ1-3; no clear D gene. V was pared by 2 bases and J by 1 base, with 6 bases between. The CDR3 totals 14 residues. The germline V gene encodes CDR1 SEHNR and CDR2 FQNEAQ (reference sequence). This CDR3 reads CASSLQVSGNTIYF. In DNA form, the CDR3 reads TGTGCCAGCAGCTTACAGGTGTCTGGAAACACCATATATTTT.

The chain links TRBV11-1 to TRBJ2-3, with D uncertain. V lost 4 bases, J lost 7 bases, and 12 bases lay in between. CDR1 and CDR2 from the germline V gene are SGHAT and FQDESV (reference sequence). This CDR3 comprises 13 residues. The CDR3 spells CASSSPPSHTQYF. The DNA for the CDR3 is TGTGCCAGCAGCTCCCCCCCCAGTCATACGCAGTATTTT.

The count of this clone is one. V and J are TRBV5-1 and TRBJ1-2, with TRBD1 identical over 10 bases. Germline CDR1 and CDR2: SGHRS and YFSETQ. Trimming cost V 1 base and J 4 bases; bases outside gene matches: 13. CDR3 size: 18 residues. The chain's CDR3 is CASSLRPMTGGGSYGYTF. The CDR3 bases are TGCGCCAGCAGCTTGAGGCCGATGACAGGGGGCGGTAGCTATGGCTACACCTTC.

V usage is TRBV4-1 and J usage is TRBJ2-7; maybe TRBD2 (5 bases). Germline CDR1 MGHRA, CDR2 YSYEKL. The CDR3 contains 16 residues. V was trimmed by 0 bases and J by 4 bases, leaving 16 bases between them. This CDR3 is CASSQDSASRVYEQYF. The DNA for the CDR3 is TGCGCCAGCAGCCAAGATTCGGCTAGCCGGGTTTACGAGCAGTACTTC.

The chain links TRBV28 to TRBJ2-5, with a tentative D call TRBD1 (6 bases). CDR3 length: 14 residues. V lost 4 bases, J lost 3 bases, and 12 bases lay in between. CDR1 is MDHEN and CDR2 is SYDVKM in the germline V gene. CDR3 protein: CASSSGWTEETQYF. The CDR3 bases are TGTGCCAGCAGTTCCGGATGGACAGAAGAGACCCAGTACTTC.

This chain uses TRBV7-2 with TRBJ1-1; D is perhaps TRBD1 (6 bases). Deletions cut 5 bases from V and 1 base from J, with 11 bases between. The germline CDR1 and CDR2 sequences are SGHTA and FQGNSA. There are 14 residues in the CDR3. This chain's CDR3 is CASSGKGQNTEAFF. In nucleotides, the CDR3 is TGTGCCAGCAGCGGCAAGGGACAGAACACTGAAGCTTTCTTT. Complete variable domain (other parts from reference TRBV7-2 and TRBJ1-1): GAGVSQSPSNKVTEKGKDVELRCDPISGHTALYWYRQSLGQGLEFLIYFQGNSAPDKSGLPSDRFSAERTGGSVSTLTIQRTQQEDSAVYLCASSGKGQNTEAFFGQGTRLTVV.

The V gene is TRBV7-3, the J gene TRBJ2-1; no clear D. V was shortened by 1 base and J by 0 bases, with 7 bases between the two germline ends. The CDR3 has 15 amino acids. Germline V gene data show CDR1 as SGHTA and CDR2 as FQGTGA. The CDR3 reads CASSLMESSYNEQFF. CDR3 in DNA: TGTGCCAGCAGCTTAATGGAGAGCTCCTACAATGAGCAGTTCTTC.

V and J are TRBV5-1 and TRBJ2-4, with D maybe TRBD1 (6 bases). V shed 3 bases and J shed 9 bases, with 10 bases lying between them. The germline V gene encodes CDR1 SGHRS and CDR2 YFSETQ. CDR3 size: 12 residues. Here the CDR3 reads CASSSTRGIQYF. The CDR3 DNA follows: TGCGCCAGCAGCTCGACCAGGGGCATTCAGTACTTC.

The chain carries TRBV10-3 and TRBJ2-5, with TRBD1 matching over 7 bases. The V segment lost 2 bases and the J segment 7 bases; nucleotides outside the gene matches: 16. In germline, CDR1 is ENHRY, CDR2 SYGVKD. The length of the CDR3 is 17 residues. The CDR3: CAISERIGTEIHRTQYF. The CDR3 bases are TGTGCCATCAGTGAGAGGATCGGGACAGAAATTCATAGGACCCAGTACTTC.

The chain couples TRBV7-6 to TRBJ2-4; 9 nucleotides align to TRBD2. Germline V gene sequence: CDR1 SGHVS, CDR2 FNYEAQ. The CDR3 is 14 residues long. V was pared by 1 base and J by 8 bases, with 3 bases of the junction left unmatched. The CDR3 loop reads CASSLGPSGDIQYF. The CDR3 nucleotides read TGTGCCAGCAGCTTAGGCCCTAGCGGGGACATTCAGTACTTC.

The chain joins TRBV6-1 to TRBJ2-7, with 7 nucleotides matching TRBD2. Germline loops: CDR1 MNHNS, CDR2 SASEGT. Trimming at V came to 3 bases and at J to 1 base, leaving 6 bases not matched to a gene. The CDR3 totals 15 residues. CDR3 sequence (DNA): TGTGCCAGCAGTGAGCGTGGGGGGGGTTCCTACGAGCAGTACTTC. Translated, it gives CASSERGGGSYEQYF.

The chain carries TRBV7-9 and TRBJ1-1; D may be TRBD1 (5 bases). CDR1 and CDR2 from the germline V gene are SEHNR and FQNEAQ (reference sequence). Trimming left V 0 bases short and J 0 bases short, with 8 bases between. This CDR3 is 15 amino acids long. CDR3 sequence: CASSLALRVNTEAFF. Written as DNA, the CDR3 is TGTGCCAGCAGCTTAGCGCTCAGGGTGAACACTGAAGCTTTCTTT.

This clone was recorded a few times. The chain couples TRBV4-3 to TRBJ2-7, with D maybe TRBD1 (6 bases). The germline V gene has CDR1 LGHNA and CDR2 YSLEER. V lost 5 bases, J lost 3 bases, and 11 bases lay in between. The CDR3 covers 13 residues. The CDR3 sequence: CASSYTRGYEQYF. The CDR3 DNA sequence: TGCGCCAGCAGCTACACCAGGGGCTACGAGCAGTACTTC.

V is TRBV28 and J is TRBJ2-7; D not certain. The germline V gene encodes CDR1 MDHEN and CDR2 SYDVKM. V lost 2 bases, J lost 4 bases, and 12 bases lay in between. This CDR3 region has 14 residues. The DNA of the CDR3 is TGTGCCAGCAGTTTAGCCGGTCCTCAATACGAGCAGTACTTC. Its translation is CASSLAGPQYEQYF.

This sequence joins TRBV4-3 and TRBJ2-1, with 7 bases identical to TRBD1. The CDR3 loop spans 16 amino acids. Germline CDR1 reads LGHNA; CDR2 reads YSLEER. J was trimmed by 4 bases and V by 5 bases; bases with no gene match: 11. CDR3: CASSANRGPTYNEQFF. Written as DNA, the CDR3 is TGCGCCAGCAGCGCAAACAGGGGTCCAACTTACAATGAGCAGTTCTTC.

V and J are TRBV7-3 and TRBJ2-2; 8 positions agree with TRBD2. The CDR3 is 16 residues long. Germline CDR1 reads SGHTA; CDR2 reads FQGTGA. Unmatched junction bases numbered 6, after V lost 5 bases and J lost 1 base. The CDR3 sequence: CASSPIAGKNTGELFF. The CDR3 DNA reads as TGTGCCAGCAGCCCAATAGCGGGGAAGAACACCGGGGAGCTGTTTTTT. Full variable domain (rest looked up from reference TRBV7-3 and TRBJ2-2): GAGVSQTPSNKVTEKGKYVELRCDPISGHTALYWYRQSLGQGPEFLIYFQGTGAADDSGLPNDRFFAVRPEGSVSTLKIQRTERGDSAVYLCASSPIAGKNTGELFFGEGSRLTVL.